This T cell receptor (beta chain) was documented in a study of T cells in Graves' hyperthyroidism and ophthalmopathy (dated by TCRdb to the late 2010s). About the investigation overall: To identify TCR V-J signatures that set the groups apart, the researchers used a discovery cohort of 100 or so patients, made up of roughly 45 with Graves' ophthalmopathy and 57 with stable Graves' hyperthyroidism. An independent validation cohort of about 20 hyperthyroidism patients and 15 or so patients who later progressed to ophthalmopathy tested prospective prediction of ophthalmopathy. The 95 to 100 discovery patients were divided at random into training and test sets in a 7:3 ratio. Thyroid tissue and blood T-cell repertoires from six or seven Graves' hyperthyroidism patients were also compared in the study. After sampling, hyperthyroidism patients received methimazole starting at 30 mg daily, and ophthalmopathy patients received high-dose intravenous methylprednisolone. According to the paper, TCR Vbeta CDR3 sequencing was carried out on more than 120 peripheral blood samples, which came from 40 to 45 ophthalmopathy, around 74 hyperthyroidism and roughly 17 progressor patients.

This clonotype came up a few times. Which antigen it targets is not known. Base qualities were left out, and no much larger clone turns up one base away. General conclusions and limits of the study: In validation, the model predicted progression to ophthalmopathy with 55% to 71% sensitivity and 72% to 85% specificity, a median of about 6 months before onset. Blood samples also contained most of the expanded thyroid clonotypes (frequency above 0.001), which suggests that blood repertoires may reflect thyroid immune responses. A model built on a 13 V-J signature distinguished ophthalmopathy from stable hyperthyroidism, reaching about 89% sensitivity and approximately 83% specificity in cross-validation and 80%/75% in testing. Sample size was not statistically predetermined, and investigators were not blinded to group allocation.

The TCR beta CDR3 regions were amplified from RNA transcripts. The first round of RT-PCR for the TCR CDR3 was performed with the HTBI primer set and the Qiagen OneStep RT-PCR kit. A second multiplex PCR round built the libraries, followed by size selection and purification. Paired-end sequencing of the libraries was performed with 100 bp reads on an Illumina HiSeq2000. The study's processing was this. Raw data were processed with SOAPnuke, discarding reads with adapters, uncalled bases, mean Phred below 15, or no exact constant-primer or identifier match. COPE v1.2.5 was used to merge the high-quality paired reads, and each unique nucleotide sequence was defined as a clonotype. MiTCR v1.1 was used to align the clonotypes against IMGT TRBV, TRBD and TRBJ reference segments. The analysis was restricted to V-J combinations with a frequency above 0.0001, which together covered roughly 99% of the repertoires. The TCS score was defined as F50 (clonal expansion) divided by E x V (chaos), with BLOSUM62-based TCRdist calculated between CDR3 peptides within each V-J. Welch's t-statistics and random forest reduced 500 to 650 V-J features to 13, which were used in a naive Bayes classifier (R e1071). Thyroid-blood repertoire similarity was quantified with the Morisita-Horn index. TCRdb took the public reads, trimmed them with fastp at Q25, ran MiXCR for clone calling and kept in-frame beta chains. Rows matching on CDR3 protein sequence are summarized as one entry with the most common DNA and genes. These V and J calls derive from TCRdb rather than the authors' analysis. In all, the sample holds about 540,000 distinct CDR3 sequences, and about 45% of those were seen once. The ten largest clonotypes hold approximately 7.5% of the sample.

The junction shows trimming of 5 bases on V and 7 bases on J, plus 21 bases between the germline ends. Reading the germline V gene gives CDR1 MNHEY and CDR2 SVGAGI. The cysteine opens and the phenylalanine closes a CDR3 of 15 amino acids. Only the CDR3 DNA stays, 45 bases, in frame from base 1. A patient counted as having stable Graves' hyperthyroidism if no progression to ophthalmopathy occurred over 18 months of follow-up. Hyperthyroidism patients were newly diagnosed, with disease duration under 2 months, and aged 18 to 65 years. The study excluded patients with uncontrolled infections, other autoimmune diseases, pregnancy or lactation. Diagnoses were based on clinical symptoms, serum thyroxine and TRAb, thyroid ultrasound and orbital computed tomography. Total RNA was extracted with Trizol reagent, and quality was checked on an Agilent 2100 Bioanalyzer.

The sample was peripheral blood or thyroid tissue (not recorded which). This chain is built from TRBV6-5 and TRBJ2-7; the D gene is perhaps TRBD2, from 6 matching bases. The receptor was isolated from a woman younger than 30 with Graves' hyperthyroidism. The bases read TGTGCCAGCAGTGGGGACGGGAGCCGTGGCAGAGAGCAGTACTTC. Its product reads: CASSGDGSRGREQYF.